This TCR beta chain was captured in a study of CD8+ T cells in alopecia areata (dated by TCRdb to 2017 to 2018). Describing the broader study: Treated patients were enrolled in an open-label pilot trial of oral tofacitinib at 5 to 10 mg twice daily for moderate-to-severe alopecia areata. Patients stayed on tofacitinib for 6 to 18 months and then had 6 months of follow-up off drug so that delayed response and recurrence could be assessed. For the treated patients, the SALT score, which quantifies what percentage of scalp surface area is affected, served as the measure of disease severity. In both human patients and the C3H/HeJ mouse model, the study applied high-throughput TCRbeta sequencing to look at T cell clonal expansion in alopecia areata. In humans, TCRbeta sequencing was performed on scalp tissue and on sorted CD4+ and CD8+ peripheral blood T cells from healthy controls and from patients with patchy or totalis/universalis alopecia areata. Patients on tofacitinib were biopsied at baseline and after 4 and 24 weeks of treatment, and several of the patients also had a later scalp biopsy. Scalp clonality was compared among normal scalp (n=4), patchy alopecia areata scalp (n=8), and alopecia totalis/universalis scalp (n=8). RNA was obtained with the PAXgene miRNA kit for fixed scalp, the miRNeasy kit for PBMCs, and the RNeasy kit for mouse skin. TCRbeta CDR3 regions were amplified by immunoSEQ multiplex PCR using 35 Vbeta forward and 13 Jbeta reverse primers. Broader findings and caveats from the paper: Unlike mouse skin, where gammadelta T cells dominate, normal human skin contains resident alphabeta T cells that get sequenced too, which complicates analysis of the scalp TCR repertoire. Because the treated cohort was small and had just a single nonresponder, larger studies are needed to establish links between baseline CD8+ expansion and response. Many expanded lesional clones were found to persist in scalp and blood during tofacitinib treatment, and relapse after treatment cessation may be partly explained by this persistence. Shared TCR sequences between patients were less evident than in mice, which may be partly attributable to HLA diversity in the patient population. Compared with normal scalp, lesional scalp had higher clonality and more expanded CD8+ clones, particularly in alopecia totalis/universalis, a pattern that suggests antigenic drive. Tofacitinib significantly decreased scalp clonality and the number of expanded CD8+ clones among the top 100 scalp clones.

The protocol used for the library was the immunoSEQ multiplex PCR assay. RNA was extracted from all samples and reverse transcribed into cDNA as template for TCR sequencing. First-strand cDNA was synthesized with SuperScript III using a 2:1 mix of oligo-dT and random hexamers. A synthetic immune receptor repertoire was used to assess amplification bias, and residual bias was removed computationally. Regarding the original processing steps: After raw reads were preprocessed to remove errors, the CDR3 was defined following IMGT conventions as running from the conserved cysteine to phenylalanine. Clonality was computed as 1 minus the Shannon entropy, with the entropy normalized by log2 of the number of productive unique TCRs. Whether scalp clones were CD4 or CD8 was inferred by matching scalp TCRbeta sequences against CD4 and CD8 repertoires sorted from blood. The table was pulled from immuneACCESS by TCRdb, which kept in-frame rearrangements only. Such tables lose some clones; where checked, under half of the loss comes from unresolved V genes, and the rest has no known cause. V and J calls plus clone size are reproduced from that table; the DNA served to infer D and trimming. In this sample the table shows about 210,000 clones, 55% to 70% of which occur a single time. The ten largest clonotypes hold 4.2% of the sample.

Regarding this clone: Its antigen specificity is not known. Base-call qualities are not available, and no considerably larger clone is one nucleotide away.

The junction shows trimming of 5 bases on V and 10 bases on J, plus 14 bases between the germline ends. Looking up the germline V gene (reference sequence) yields CDR1 GTSNPN and CDR2 SVGIG. The CDR3 starts with the cysteine, ends with the phenylalanine, and has 11 residues. The entry retains the CDR3 DNA only, 33 bases that are in frame from base 1. In light of the paper, this sample's time point label describes: more than 3 weeks on oral tofacitinib. Reading the label with the study, this specimen's treatment or condition is: oral pan-JAK inhibitor, 5-10 mg twice daily. Lesional scalp punch biopsies and peripheral blood were obtained from alopecia areata patients. PBMCs were isolated by density centrifugation and stained for CD3, CD4 and CD8, after which CD4+ and CD8+ T cells were sorted on a FACSAria.

The receptor chain draws on TRBV30 and TRBJ1-1; confidence is insufficient to name the D gene. The input for sequencing was CD4+ T cells sorted from blood, taken at week 4, from a patient treated with tofacitinib. The sequence was obtained from a human donor with alopecia areata. Here the CDR3 is given as CAWGPSPGAFF. Here is the DNA: TGTGCCTGGGGTCCCTCCCCTGGAGCTTTCTTT.